This T cell receptor (beta chain) is from a study of T-cell memory formation after mild COVID-19. Amplification by 5'RACE using constant-segment primers produced TCR alpha and TCR beta cDNA libraries that carried sample barcodes and UMIs. TCRdb reanalysed the 5' RACE reads using MiXCR and keeps one entry per CDR3 protein. Altogether 190,000 or so distinct CDR3 sequences are present, 20% to 25% being singletons, with the ten largest covering roughly 23%. About this clonotype: Its target is unknown.

Germline trimming cut 4 bases from V and 6 bases from J; bases unmatched to any gene: 13. The V gene's germline CDR1 is MGHDK and CDR2 SYGVNS. The CDR3 covers 17 residues. Study observations and caveats: Second-wave clones that peaked on day 37 lacked confirmed SARS-CoV-2 specificity.

The specimen was PBMCs or a T cell subset sorted from them (not recorded which). The TCR comes from an adult woman who had mild COVID-19 (a few samples of this study predate the infection). Cell type and time point are not known. This chain links TRBV25-1 with TRBJ2-1, with 9 positions matching TRBD1. Here the CDR3 DNA reads TGTGCCAGCAGTGGCCTCGGGGACAGGGAAGATGGCAATGAGCAGTTCTTC. Protein: CASSGLGDREDGNEQFF.